Listed below are T cell receptor beta chains from one sample, sequenced in a study of blood T cell repertoires in COVID-19. Repertoires were generated with immunoSEQ multiplex PCR, while TCRdb's copy carries only in-frame clones and drops some. In the table there are some 180,000 clones, around 90% of which are singletons. Sequenced sample: peripheral blood. The receptors derive from a man aged 50 to 59 who had recovered from COVID-19. CDR3s include the opening cysteine and the closing phenylalanine or tryptophan. D genes are given only for firm matches. Only part of the rows carry a size: once, few, many, or a class if the clone is expanded.

d_call: .
clone_size: .
j_call: TRBJ2-3
v_call: TRBV5-1
cdr3_nt: TGCGCCAGCAGCTTAAGCGGACCGGGGGATACGCAGTATTTT
cdr3_aa: CASSLSGPGDTQYF

d_call: .
clone_size: few
j_call: TRBJ2-2
v_call: TRBV19
cdr3_nt: TGTGCCAGTAGTATAGCGACAAGAAACACCGGGGAGCTGTTTTTT
cdr3_aa: CASSIATRNTGELFF

d_call: TRBD2
clone_size: .
j_call: TRBJ2-1
v_call: TRBV3-1/TRBV3-2
cdr3_nt: TGTGCCAGCAGCCAAGGAATTAGCGGGAAGACCTACAATGAGCAGTTCTTC
cdr3_aa: CASSQGISGKTYNEQFF

d_call: TRBD1
clone_size: .
j_call: TRBJ2-7
v_call: TRBV5-1
cdr3_nt: TGCGCCAGCAGGGGGGAGGGACAGGGCTCCTACGAGCAGTACTTC
cdr3_aa: CASRGEGQGSYEQYF

d_call: TRBD1
clone_size: once
j_call: TRBJ1-5
v_call: TRBV19
cdr3_nt: TGTGCCAGTAGTCCTAATCGGGACAGGAATCAGCCCCAGCATTTT
cdr3_aa: CASSPNRDRNQPQHF

d_call: TRBD1
clone_size: .
j_call: TRBJ1-5
v_call: TRBV28
cdr3_nt: TGTGCCAGCAACCGGGACAGGGTCGGTGGTCAGCCCCAGCATTTT
cdr3_aa: CASNRDRVGGQPQHF

d_call: .
clone_size: .
j_call: TRBJ2-1
v_call: TRBV6-5
cdr3_nt: TGTGCCAGCAGTAGTTCCGGGACTCCGTACAATGAGCAGTTCTTC
cdr3_aa: CASSSSGTPYNEQFF

d_call: TRBD2
clone_size: .
j_call: TRBJ2-3
v_call: TRBV7-2
cdr3_nt: TGTGCCAGCAGCAAACAGACTAGCGGGGGCACAGATACGCAGTATTTT
cdr3_aa: CASSKQTSGGTDTQYF

d_call: .
clone_size: .
j_call: TRBJ1-5
v_call: TRBV5-1
cdr3_nt: TGCGCCAGCAGCTTGAGCACGGGGGGAGGTCAGCCCCAGCATTTT
cdr3_aa: CASSLSTGGGQPQHF

d_call: .
clone_size: .
j_call: TRBJ1-2
v_call: TRBV7-9
cdr3_nt: TGTGCCAGCAGCTTAGGCGGGGTAGGCTACACCTTC
cdr3_aa: CASSLGGVGYTF

d_call: .
clone_size: once
j_call: TRBJ2-7
v_call: TRBV28
cdr3_nt: TGTGCCAGCAGTCTCGTTGGAGGGGCCAACGAGCAGTACTTC
cdr3_aa: CASSLVGGANEQYF

d_call: TRBD2
clone_size: many
j_call: TRBJ2-1
v_call: TRBV19
cdr3_nt: TGTGCCAGTAGTATCGGGGGGGCTCTCCGTGAGCAGTTCTTC
cdr3_aa: CASSIGGALREQFF

d_call: TRBD1
clone_size: .
j_call: TRBJ1-6
v_call: TRBV7-2
cdr3_nt: TGTGCCAGCAGCAGCGGGGGACAGGGTAATTATTCACCCCTCCACTTT
cdr3_aa: CASSSGGQGNYSPLHF

d_call: TRBD1
clone_size: .
j_call: TRBJ2-7
v_call: TRBV18
cdr3_nt: TGTGCCAGCTCAACCGGGACAGGGGGCGAGCAGTACTTC
cdr3_aa: CASSTGTGGEQYF

d_call: TRBD2
clone_size: .
j_call: TRBJ2-1
v_call: TRBV7-2
cdr3_nt: TGTGCCAGCAGCTTAAGGACTAGCGGGAGAGTGGCTGAGCAGTTCTTC
cdr3_aa: CASSLRTSGRVAEQFF

d_call: TRBD1
clone_size: .
j_call: TRBJ1-1
v_call: TRBV18
cdr3_nt: TGTGCCAGCTCACCACGACAGGGGAAGAACACTGAAGCTTTCTTT
cdr3_aa: CASSPRQGKNTEAFF

d_call: TRBD1
clone_size: .
j_call: TRBJ2-7
v_call: TRBV29-1
cdr3_nt: TGCAGCGCCTCCGGGACAGGGTACGACGAGCAGTACTTC
cdr3_aa: CSASGTGYDEQYF

d_call: TRBD1
clone_size: .
j_call: TRBJ1-2
v_call: TRBV19
cdr3_nt: TGTGCCAGCAAGGAAGCACAGGGGGCGCCGATTTATGGCTACACCTTC
cdr3_aa: CASKEAQGAPIYGYTF

d_call: TRBD1
clone_size: .
j_call: TRBJ1-2
v_call: TRBV7-9
cdr3_nt: TGTGCCAGCAGCCGGGGGACAGCGAACTATGGCTACACCTTC
cdr3_aa: CASSRGTANYGYTF

d_call: TRBD1
clone_size: .
j_call: TRBJ2-7
v_call: TRBV5-8
cdr3_nt: TGTGCCAGCAGCCCGATACTTCTCAACAGGGGATGGTCCTACGAGCAGTACTTC
cdr3_aa: CASSPILLNRGWSYEQYF

d_call: TRBD1
clone_size: .
j_call: TRBJ2-3
v_call: TRBV4-1
cdr3_nt: TGCGCCAGCAGCCCTCGACAGGGGGCAGATACGCAGTATTTT
cdr3_aa: CASSPRQGADTQYF

d_call: .
clone_size: .
j_call: TRBJ2-2
v_call: TRBV7-3
cdr3_nt: TGTGCCAGCAGCTTAACGGGAGACACCGGGGAGCTGTTTTTT
cdr3_aa: CASSLTGDTGELFF

d_call: TRBD1
clone_size: .
j_call: TRBJ2-2
v_call: TRBV7-3
cdr3_nt: TGTGCCAGCAGCTATCGACAGGGTGGAAACACCGGGGAGCTGTTTTTT
cdr3_aa: CASSYRQGGNTGELFF

d_call: TRBD2
clone_size: .
j_call: TRBJ2-7
v_call: TRBV27
cdr3_nt: TGTGCCAGCAGTTCGGGACTAGCGGGGGGCCACGAGCAGTACTTC
cdr3_aa: CASSSGLAGGHEQYF